The clone carrying this T cell receptor (beta chain) was seen just once. The antigen is not known. Selected positively for CCR7 and CD45RO-negative, naive CD8 cells excluded terminally differentiated effector memory CD45RA+ cells. The data were obtained in a study of shared clonotypes between healthy human individuals. Study-wide points: What naive subsets generally showed was a larger estimated richness than memory subsets showed. When compared with the clonotypes that were shared by all four sorted-subset donors, the non-shared clonotypes turned out to have lower generation probabilities.

Several immunoSEQ 96-well plates shared each subset's DNA, each plate a replicate. Only in-frame clones appear in the TCRdb table, and some are missing; sequencing was by immunoSEQ multiplex PCR. The data show some 2 million clones, approximately 95% seen once. This receptor was taken from a man aged 18 to 30 in good health. Sequenced: naive CD8+ T cells sorted from blood.

The CDR3 sequence is CASSLVLGTSGNNEQFF. CDR3 coding DNA: TGTGCCAGCAGCTTAGTCCTCGGGACTAGCGGCAACAATGAGCAGTTCTTC. The chain uses TRBV13 and TRBJ2-1; TRBD2 matches at 11 bases. The V gene end was trimmed by 1 base and the J gene end by 5 bases; junction bases not matched to a gene: 7. Germline CDR1 and CDR2: PRHDT and FYEKMQ (reference sequence). The CDR3 spans 17 residues. The full variable domain, in which reference TRBV13 and TRBJ2-1 provide the parts outside the CDR3, is AAGVIQSPRHLIKEKRETATLKCYPIPRHDTVYWYQQGPGQDPQFLISFYEKMQSDKGSIPDRFSAQQFSDYHSELNMSSLELGDSALYFCASSLVLGTSGNNEQFFGPGTRLTVL.